Listed below are T cell receptor beta chains from one sample, sequenced in a study of blood T cell repertoires in COVID-19. Sequencing was performed with immunoSEQ multiplex PCR; in TCRdb, only in-frame clones are kept and a portion is missing. The data hold approximately 100,000 clones, with less than 85% observed a single time. Sequenced input: peripheral blood. Source of these receptors: a woman between 65 and 79 years old with active or convalescent COVID-19. Each CDR3 is given with its conserved first and last residue. The order of the fields is D gene, V gene, J gene, clone size, CDR3 protein, CDR3 DNA. D genes are given only for firm matches. Part of the rows lack a size; the others show once, few, many or a class for expanded clones.

>TRBD2|TRBV14|TRBJ2-1|NA
CASSPLAGVSEQFF
TGTGCCAGCAGCCCGCTAGCGGGAGTTAGTGAGCAGTTCTTC
>NA|TRBV27|TRBJ1-6|few
CASSFGGLERVSPLHF
TGTGCCAGCAGTTTTGGCGGGTTGGAGCGAGTTTCACCCCTCCACTTT
>TRBD2|TRBV19|TRBJ2-7|NA
CASSMERDGGYEQYF
TGTGCCAGTAGTATGGAGCGGGACGGAGGTTACGAGCAGTACTTC
>NA|TRBV4-3|TRBJ1-4|few
CASSQGFPTTNEKLFF
TGCGCCAGCAGCCAAGGGTTCCCTACAACTAATGAAAAACTGTTTTTT
>NA|TRBV29-1|TRBJ1-5|NA
CSVEVDRGTSQHF
TGCAGCGTTGAAGTTGACCGAGGGACATCCCAGCATTTT
>NA|TRBV20-1|TRBJ1-1|NA
CSASTGKFEAFF
TGCAGTGCTAGTACAGGAAAATTTGAAGCTTTCTTT
>TRBD1|TRBV2|TRBJ1-1|NA
CASSEGTGGGLNTEAFF
TGTGCCAGCAGTGAAGGGACAGGGGGAGGGTTGAACACTGAAGCTTTCTTT
>NA|TRBV6-5|TRBJ1-5|NA
CASRHKQGPQHF
TGTGCCAGCAGGCATAAACAGGGTCCCCAGCATTTT
>NA|TRBV28|TRBJ2-3|NA
CASSFTGDLATDTQYF
TGTGCCAGCAGTTTCACCGGGGATTTGGCCACAGATACGCAGTATTTT
>NA|TRBV5-1|TRBJ1-2|NA
CASRTGGAANYGYTF
TGCGCCAGCCGCACCGGAGGCGCCGCTAACTATGGCTACACCTTC
>NA|TRBV5-6|TRBJ1-4|NA
CASSLGGGRGFEKLFF
TGTGCCAGCAGCTTGGGAGGCGGCAGGGGATTTGAAAAACTGTTTTTT